The 30 T cell receptor beta chains below were found in one sample sequenced in a study of shared clonotypes between healthy human individuals. Assay: immunoSEQ multiplex PCR; the TCRdb copy retains only in-frame clones and omits some. The sample lists under 750,000 clones, over 55% occurring once. Sample: memory CD4+ T cells sorted from blood. Subset described: CD45RA-negative fraction. Receptors were obtained from a woman younger than 45 in good health.

This clone was seen more than once but under ten times. The gene calls are TRBV13 and TRBJ2-7; weak D call: TRBD2 (7 bases). CDR3 size: 17 residues. Trimming took 0 bases from V and 3 from J, leaving 18 bases between them. CDR1 is PRHDT, CDR2 FYEKMQ, per germline (reference sequence). The CDR3 bases are TGTGCCAGCAGCTTAGGCCGGTGGGAGGGGGGTTTCTACGAGCAGTACTTC. Protein product: CASSLGRWEGGFYEQYF.

The J gene is TRBJ2-1, the V gene TRBV5-4; 8 nucleotides agree with TRBD1. This CDR3 contains 14 residues. V shed 3 bases and J 7 bases; nucleotides not matched to a gene: 6. CDR1 and CDR2 from the germline V gene are SGHNT and YYREEE (reference sequence). This CDR3 reads CASSSQNRGNEQFF. DNA for the CDR3: TGTGCCAGCAGCTCCCAAAACAGGGGGAATGAGCAGTTCTTC.

This clone was counted only a few times. The chain joins TRBV28 to TRBJ1-1; D remains ambiguous. The V and J ends lost 6 bases and 2 bases respectively, with 16 bases between them. Germline CDR1 is MDHEN and CDR2 is SYDVKM. The CDR3 has 15 residues. The CDR3 loop reads CASSLIGSVNTEAFF. CDR3 bases: TGTGCCAGCAGCCTGATTGGGTCAGTCAACACTGAAGCTTTCTTT.

Points on this clone: A much more abundant neighbour one base away suggests this may be a read error. This sequence joins TRBV14 and TRBJ2-3; possible D gene TRBD2, 5 bases. There are 14 residues in the CDR3. CDR1 and CDR2 (germline): SGHDN, FVKESK. V was cut by 4 bases and J by 0 bases, with 8 bases left in between. The CDR3 is CASSLRGSTDTQYF. The CDR3 nucleotides read TGTGCCAGCAGCCTCCGGGGTAGCACAGATACGCAGTATTTT. The variable domain in full, with the rest retrieved from reference TRBV14 and TRBJ2-3, is EAGVTQFPSHSVIEKGQTVTLRCDPISGHDNLYWYRRVMGKEIKFLLHFVKESKQDESGMPNNRFLAERTGGTYSTLKVQPAELEDSGVYFCASSLRGSTDTQYFGPGTRLTVL.

This clone showed up just a few times. This sample also contains other DNA sequences that code for the same CDR3. The chain has TRBV19 and TRBJ2-2, with 11 bases fitting TRBD2. J lost 4 bases, V lost 7 bases, and 2 bases had no gene match. The CDR3 length is 14 residues. Germline CDR1 is LNHDA and CDR2 is SQIVND (reference sequence). The CDR3: CASIGTSGTGELFF. As DNA, the CDR3 is TGTGCCAGTATAGGGACTAGCGGCACCGGGGAGCTGTTTTTT. Variable domain in full (rest from reference TRBV19 and TRBJ2-2): DGGITQSPKYLFRKEGQNVTLSCEQNLNHDAMYWYRQDPGQGLRLIYYSQIVNDFQKGDIAEGYSVSREKKESFPLTVTSAQKNPTAFYLCASIGTSGTGELFFGEGSRLTVL.

This clone was seen more than once but under ten times. The chain links TRBV6-5 to TRBJ1-4, with a weak D call TRBD1 (6 bases). This CDR3 contains 16 residues. V lost 2 bases and J lost 0, with 10 bases in between. CDR1 and CDR2 from the germline V gene are MNHEY and SVGAGI. CDR3 DNA: TGTGCCAGCAGTTACAAACACAGGGCAACTAATGAAAAACTGTTTTTT. Translation gives CASSYKHRATNEKLFF.

This clone was observed a handful of times. The V and J genes are TRBV28 and TRBJ1-1; no clear D gene. Trimming took 9 bases from V and 0 from J, leaving 2 bases between them. The CDR3 runs to 10 residues. Germline loops: CDR1 MDHEN, CDR2 SYDVKM. CDR3 amino acids: CARVNTEAFF. Here the CDR3 DNA reads TGTGCCAGGGTGAACACTGAAGCTTTCTTT.

Note on this clone: The junction departs from the called germline gene at one end, perhaps through a read error. This chain links TRBV7-2 with TRBJ1-2; D not resolved. In germline, CDR1 is SGHTA, CDR2 FQGNSA. The CDR3 extends over 11 amino acids. The chain's CDR3 is CAGSLRDGYTF. As DNA, the CDR3 is TGTGCCGGCAGCCTCAGAGATGGCTACACCTTC.

The chain joins TRBV19 to TRBJ1-3; D is uncertain. Trimming removed 9 bases at V and 4 bases at J, with 10 bases between. The CDR3 has 12 residues. Germline values: CDR1 LNHDA, CDR2 SQIVND (reference sequence). The chain's CDR3 is CASRASGNTIYF. CDR3 DNA: TGTGCCAGCCGGGCAAGCGGAAACACCATATATTTT.

The V gene is TRBV5-4, the J gene TRBJ2-3, with a possible D match to TRBD2 (5 bases). V lost 3 bases to trimming and J lost 6 bases, with 11 bases between them. The CDR3 is 13 residues long. CDR1 is SGHNT and CDR2 is YYREEE in the germline V gene (reference sequence). The CDR3, as DNA: TGTGCCAGCAGCTCCCCGGGGATTGATACGCAGTATTTT. This sequence encodes CASSSPGIDTQYF.

The DNA for the CDR3 is TGTGCCAGCAGCTTAGTATCGCACTATGGCTACACCTTC. As protein: CASSLVSHYGYTF. The chain joins TRBV7-2 to TRBJ1-2; D gene uncertain. V was cut by 1 base and J by 3 bases, with 6 bases left in between. Germline V gene lookup returns CDR1 SGHTA and CDR2 FQGNSA. The CDR3 totals 13 residues. Based on the CDR3 plus reference TRBV7-2 and TRBJ1-2, the full variable domain is GAGVSQSPSNKVTEKGKDVELRCDPISGHTALYWYRQSLGQGLEFLIYFQGNSAPDKSGLPSDRFSAERTGGSVSTLTIQRTQQEDSAVYLCASSLVSHYGYTFGSGTRLTVV.

In this sample, this clone turned up a few times. The chain couples TRBV19 to TRBJ2-1, with TRBD1 as a possible D gene (6 bases). Germline V gene lookup returns CDR1 LNHDA and CDR2 SQIVND (reference sequence). This CDR3 has 12 residues. V was shortened by 3 bases and J by 6 bases, with 6 bases between the two germline ends. The CDR3 protein is CASSMDSNEQFF. DNA of the CDR3: TGTGCCAGTAGTATGGACAGCAATGAGCAGTTCTTC.

This clone was detected only a few times. The gene calls are TRBV7-2 and TRBJ2-1, with 8 bases identical to TRBD1. V lost 0 bases, J lost 4 bases, and 8 bases stayed unmatched. Per the germline V gene, CDR1 is SGHTA and CDR2 is FQGNSA. The CDR3 contains 17 residues. The chain's CDR3 is CASSLAGSGQGYNEQFF. The CDR3 region has the DNA TGTGCCAGCAGCTTAGCGGGCTCCGGACAGGGATACAATGAGCAGTTCTTC.

This chain links TRBV28 with TRBJ1-5; D remains unclear. V was trimmed by 7 bases and J by 2 bases, leaving 15 bases between them. The V gene's germline CDR1 is MDHEN and CDR2 SYDVKM. The CDR3 loop spans 15 amino acids. The CDR3 loop is CASTLVRVGNQPQHF. CDR3 nucleotide sequence: TGTGCCAGCACCCTTGTCCGGGTTGGCAATCAGCCCCAGCATTTT.

V gene TRBV6-6 combines with J gene TRBJ2-7; 12 bases are shared with TRBD1. Germline CDR1 and CDR2: MNHNY and SVGAGI (reference sequence). This CDR3 contains 14 residues. Unmatched junction bases numbered 5, after V lost 5 bases and J lost 6 bases. The CDR3 coding sequence is TGTGCCAGCAGTCCCGGGACAGGGGGCCTCGAGCAGTACTTC. It specifies CASSPGTGGLEQYF.

The V call is TRBV9, the J call TRBJ1-1; D gene uncertain. V was clipped by 1 base and J by 1 base, with 5 bases between them. This CDR3 contains 13 residues. Per germline, CDR1 SGDLS and CDR2 YYNGEE. The CDR3: CASSVLTNTEAFF. CDR3 in DNA: TGTGCCAGCAGCGTACTTACGAACACTGAAGCTTTCTTT.

V gene TRBV5-1 combines with J gene TRBJ1-1, with D maybe TRBD1 (5 bases). This CDR3 is built from 14 residues. Trimming pared 4 bases from V and 1 base from J, leaving 11 bases between. The germline V gene has CDR1 SGHRS and CDR2 YFSETQ. The CDR3 DNA follows: TGCGCCAGCAGCGGGGACGACAGGAACACTGAAGCTTTCTTT. It encodes CASSGDDRNTEAFF.

The chain employs TRBV5-1 and TRBJ2-2; D is undetermined. Germline CDR1 is SGHRS and CDR2 is YFSETQ. V gave up 4 bases and J gave up 7 bases, with 14 bases separating them. This CDR3 has 14 residues. The CDR3: CASSVTTFNGELFF. CDR3 coding DNA: TGCGCCAGCAGCGTCACCACCTTCAACGGGGAGCTGTTTTTT.

The chain combines TRBV18 with TRBJ2-7; 14 bases line up with TRBD2. CDR1 and CDR2 from the germline V gene are KGHSH and LQKENI. The ends lost 5 bases at V and 3 bases at J; junction bases unmatched: 3. This CDR3 contains 15 residues. As DNA, the CDR3 is TGTGCCAGCTCAAGCGGGACTAGCGGGGGCTACGAGCAGTACTTC. Translation gives CASSSGTSGGYEQYF.

For this clone: Other DNA sequences in the sample encode the same CDR3. V is TRBV18 and J is TRBJ2-1; D unclear. Trimming removed 6 bases at V and 4 bases at J, with 4 bases between. In germline, CDR1 is KGHSH, CDR2 LQKENI. The CDR3 runs to 11 residues. CDR3 region: CASSPYNEQFF. The CDR3 bases are TGTGCCAGCTCTCCTTACAATGAGCAGTTCTTC. The full variable domain, its missing parts supplied by reference TRBV18 and TRBJ2-1, is NAGVMQNPRHLVRRRGQEARLRCSPMKGHSHVYWYRQLPEEGLKFMVYLQKENIIDESGMPKERFSAEFPKEGPSILRIQQVVRGDSAAYFCASSPYNEQFFGPGTRLTVL.

V gene TRBV7-6 combines with J gene TRBJ2-7, with no clear D. V was trimmed by 0 bases and J by 7 bases, leaving 13 bases between them. The CDR3 has 14 residues. CDR1 and CDR2 from the germline V gene are SGHVS and FNYEAQ. Written as DNA, the CDR3 is TGTGCCAGCAGCTTAGCCCCCGCCAGTGGTGAGCAGTACTTC. This sequence encodes CASSLAPASGEQYF.

This rearrangement joins TRBV28 to TRBJ2-5, with D perhaps matching TRBD1 (5 bases). This CDR3 is 12 amino acids long. Trimming left V 6 bases short and J 2 bases short, with 7 bases between. Germline values: CDR1 MDHEN, CDR2 SYDVKM. CDR3 in DNA: TGTGCCAGCAGGGGGCCACAAGAGACCCAGTACTTC. Translating gives CASRGPQETQYF.

The genes are TRBV4-1 and TRBJ2-7, with 7 positions matching TRBD1. The germline gives CDR1 MGHRA, CDR2 YSYEKL. The CDR3 runs to 14 residues. J lost 3 bases, V lost 4 bases, and 6 bases had no gene match. The CDR3 nucleotides are TGCGCCAGCAGCCGTACGGGACAGCTCTACGAGCAGTACTTC. Its translation is CASSRTGQLYEQYF.

The J gene is TRBJ1-1, the V gene TRBV13; D is unresolved. This CDR3 has 16 amino acids. V was pared by 2 bases and J by 1 base, with 14 bases between. Looked up from germline, CDR1 is PRHDT and CDR2 is FYEKMQ (reference sequence). Here the CDR3 DNA reads TGTGCCAGCAGCTTACTCGCAGCCAATCGGAACACTGAAGCTTTCTTT. It is translated as CASSLLAANRNTEAFF. Full variable domain (remainder filled in from reference TRBV13 and TRBJ1-1): AAGVIQSPRHLIKEKRETATLKCYPIPRHDTVYWYQQGPGQDPQFLISFYEKMQSDKGSIPDRFSAQQFSDYHSELNMSSLELGDSALYFCASSLLAANRNTEAFFGQGTRLTVV.

Regarding this clone: The same CDR3 also results from other DNA sequences found in this sample. The rearrangement links TRBV4-1 to TRBJ2-7; D is ambiguous. Germline V CDR1 and CDR2: MGHRA, YSYEKL. V dropped 5 bases and J dropped 0 bases, with 11 bases sitting between them. This CDR3 comprises 14 residues. The CDR3 protein is CASSTASNSYEQYF. CDR3 bases: TGCGCCAGCAGCACAGCGTCCAACTCCTACGAGCAGTACTTC.

V and J are TRBV5-1 and TRBJ1-5; TRBD1 is a possible D gene (6 bases). Trimming shortened V by 0 bases and J by 3 bases, and 10 bases separated the two germline ends. Germline V lookup: CDR1 SGHRS, CDR2 YFSETQ. The CDR3 runs to 15 residues. The CDR3 spells CASSLEGTNNQPQHF. In DNA form, the CDR3 reads TGCGCCAGCAGCTTGGAAGGGACAAACAATCAGCCCCAGCATTTT.

The chain links TRBV7-9 to TRBJ1-1, with 8 bases matching TRBD1. The CDR3 spans 13 residues. With V trimmed by 6 bases and J by 1 base, 1 base remained unmatched. CDR1 and CDR2 from the germline V gene are SEHNR and FQNEAQ (reference sequence). CDR3 region: CASRGQGNTEAFF. In DNA form, the CDR3 reads TGTGCCAGCAGAGGACAGGGGAACACTGAAGCTTTCTTT.

J is TRBJ2-7 and V is TRBV28; tentatively, D is TRBD1 or TRBD2 (5 bases each). V lost 3 bases and J lost 6, with 24 bases in between. The CDR3 covers 17 residues. Germline V gives CDR1 MDHEN, CDR2 SYDVKM. The CDR3 coding sequence is TGTGCCAGCAGTTTCTATGGGACGACAACTTGGGGAACCGAGCAGTACTTC. Residues: CASSFYGTTTWGTEQYF.

The chain couples TRBV27 to TRBJ2-7, with D possibly being TRBD1 (5 bases). Looked up from germline, CDR1 is MNHEY and CDR2 is SMNVEV (reference sequence). V was shortened by 4 bases and J by 9 bases, with 16 bases between the two germline ends. The CDR3 is 13 residues long. CDR3 loop: CASSSLDRAGQYF. Here the CDR3 DNA reads TGTGCCAGCAGTTCTCTTGACAGAGCAGGGCAGTACTTC.

This clone was detected only a few times. The V and J genes are TRBV28 and TRBJ1-5, with TRBD1 identical over 12 bases. Germline V lookup: CDR1 MDHEN, CDR2 SYDVKM. V lost 6 bases to trimming and J lost 2 bases; unmatched junction nucleotides: 8. The CDR3 loop spans 17 amino acids. The CDR3 region has the DNA TGTGCCAGCAGGACCGGGACAGGGGGCTGGGGCAATCAGCCCCAGCATTTT. Translated: CASRTGTGGWGNQPQHF.